These 31 T cell receptor beta chains share one sample of origin, sequenced in a study of radiotherapy plus CTLA-4 blockade in lung cancer. Assay used: immunoSEQ multiplex PCR; TCRdb lists only in-frame clones, some missing. The table shows under 55,000 clones, with 75% to 90% occurring only once. The sequenced sample was peripheral blood, obtained from a patient treated with radiotherapy plus ipilimumab. All receptors come from a human donor with non-small cell lung cancer who had stable disease on radiotherapy plus ipilimumab.

This clone was counted a few times. This chain joins TRBV20-1 and TRBJ2-3; D is perhaps TRBD1 (6 bases). The CDR3 covers 11 residues. V was clipped by 6 bases and J by 6 bases, with 10 bases between them. Germline V gene sequence: CDR1 DFQATT, CDR2 SNEGSKA (reference sequence). CDR3 DNA: TGCAGTGCAGGGGGATGGGATACGCAGTATTTT. This sequence encodes CSAGGWDTQYF.

The J gene is TRBJ1-1, the V gene TRBV25-1; TRBD1 agrees at 7 bases. The germline CDR1 and CDR2 sequences are MGHDK and SYGVNS. V shed 3 bases and J 0 bases; nucleotides not matched to a gene: 7. This CDR3 is built from 16 residues. CDR3 nucleotides: TGTGCCAGCAGTGAGGGGGCCGGGACAGTGAACACTGAAGCTTTCTTT. Its protein product is CASSEGAGTVNTEAFF.

The rearrangement links TRBV7-9 to TRBJ2-7; 11 nucleotides align to TRBD1. Germline CDR1 reads SEHNR; CDR2 reads FQNEAQ (reference sequence). Trimming cost V 4 bases and J 0 bases; bases outside gene matches: 5. CDR3 length equals 16 residues. CDR3: CASSSSGTGGSYEQYF. The CDR3 nucleotides are TGTGCCAGCAGCTCATCCGGGACAGGGGGCTCCTACGAGCAGTACTTC.

V is TRBV7-9 and J is TRBJ2-7, with TRBD1 matching over 7 bases. This CDR3 spans 15 amino acids. Germline CDR1 is SEHNR and CDR2 is FQNEAQ (reference sequence). V was clipped by 5 bases and J by 2 bases; unmatched bases: 9. The CDR3 protein is CASSQLSGTAYEQYF. In DNA form, the CDR3 reads TGTGCCAGCAGCCAACTCTCCGGGACAGCCTACGAGCAGTACTTC.

V gene TRBV5-1 combines with J gene TRBJ2-7; 16 bases are shared with TRBD2. Germline V gene data show CDR1 as SGHRS and CDR2 as YFSETQ. With 0 bases clipped from V and 2 bases from J, the junction kept 2 bases outside the gene matches. CDR3 size: 17 residues. The CDR3 loop is CASSLVGTSGGAYEQYF. CDR3 DNA: TGCGCCAGCAGCTTGGTCGGGACTAGCGGGGGGGCCTACGAGCAGTACTTC. Looking up the rest from reference TRBV5-1 and TRBJ2-7 gives the full variable domain: KAGVTQTPRYLIKTRGQQVTLSCSPISGHRSVSWYQQTPGQGLQFLFEYFSETQRNKGNFPGRFSGRQFSNSRSEMNVSTLELGDSALYLCASSLVGTSGGAYEQYFGPGTRLTVT.

J is TRBJ2-2 and V is TRBV5-4; the D gene is possibly TRBD2 (5 bases). Trimming removed 0 bases from V and 5 bases from J, with 14 bases in between. The CDR3 sequence is 16 residues long. CDR1 is SGHNT and CDR2 is YYREEE in the germline V gene (reference sequence). The CDR3 reads CASSLASSKGTGELFF. The CDR3 DNA follows: TGTGCCAGCAGCTTGGCTAGCTCAAAAGGGACCGGGGAGCTGTTTTTT.

The V call is TRBV6-6, the J call TRBJ2-1, with TRBD2 identical over 10 bases. Trimming cost V 6 bases and J 5 bases; bases outside gene matches: 7. Germline CDR1 MNHNY, CDR2 SVGAGI (reference sequence). The CDR3 has 15 amino acids. CDR3 nucleotide sequence: TGTGCCAGCAGACCCCATCTAGCGGGAGACAATGAGCAGTTCTTC. Translated: CASRPHLAGDNEQFF.

V is TRBV28 and J is TRBJ1-1; TRBD1 matches 8 bases. Germline assignment: CDR1 MDHEN and CDR2 SYDVKM. J lost 3 bases, V lost 4 bases, and 4 bases had no gene match. This CDR3 is 14 amino acids long. CDR3 sequence reads: CASSSQGADTEAFF. CDR3 coding DNA: TGTGCCAGCAGTTCCCAGGGGGCGGACACTGAAGCTTTCTTT.

The J gene is TRBJ2-3, the V gene TRBV9, with 10 bases aligning to TRBD2. CDR1 and CDR2 (germline): SGDLS, YYNGEE. Unmatched junction bases numbered 12, after V lost 2 bases and J lost 3 bases. The CDR3 has 18 residues. In DNA form, the CDR3 reads TGTGCCAGCAGCGTGAGGGCTAGCGGGAGAGGTTTTACAGATACGCAGTATTTT. This codes for CASSVRASGRGFTDTQYF.

The table lists this clone with a count of one. The gene calls are TRBV6-6 and TRBJ2-3; 12 bases align to TRBD2. The CDR3 loop spans 16 amino acids. The J segment lost 4 bases and the V segment lost 2 bases, leaving 4 bases of the junction unmatched. Germline CDR1 reads MNHNY; CDR2 reads SVGAGI (reference sequence). Written as DNA, the CDR3 is TGTGCCAGCAGTTACGCTAGCGGGAGGGTAGCAGATACGCAGTATTTT. This translates into CASSYASGRVADTQYF.

The chain recombines TRBV6-5 with TRBJ2-3; TRBD2 matches 7 bases. From germline, CDR1 is MNHEY and CDR2 SVGAGI. V gave up 8 bases and J gave up 4 bases; unmatched junction bases: 0. This CDR3 comprises 11 residues. The CDR3 DNA reads as TGTGCCAGCGGACTAGCAGATACGCAGTATTTT. It yields the protein CASGLADTQYF.

This clone appeared a single time. The chain's CDR3 is CASSGDNYGYTF. The CDR3 DNA is TGTGCCAGCAGCGGAGATAACTATGGCTACACCTTC. This chain connects TRBV9 to TRBJ1-2; D uncertain. From germline, CDR1 is SGDLS and CDR2 YYNGEE. The CDR3 is 12 amino acids. Deletions cut 3 bases from V and 1 base from J, with 4 bases between.

This sequence joins TRBV5-1 and TRBJ2-3, with D perhaps TRBD2 (6 bases). The CDR3 is 17 amino acids. CDR1 and CDR2 (germline): SGHRS, YFSETQ. Deletions cut 0 bases from V and 2 bases from J, with 16 bases between. DNA of the CDR3: TGCGCCAGCAGCTTGGAGTTCGGGTGGACTACCACAGATACGCAGTATTTT. This gives the protein CASSLEFGWTTTDTQYF. Full variable domain (missing parts from reference TRBV5-1 and TRBJ2-3): KAGVTQTPRYLIKTRGQQVTLSCSPISGHRSVSWYQQTPGQGLQFLFEYFSETQRNKGNFPGRFSGRQFSNSRSEMNVSTLELGDSALYLCASSLEFGWTTTDTQYFGPGTRLTVL.

The V and J genes are TRBV10-2 and TRBJ2-7; weak D call: TRBD2 (5 bases). Germline V gene sequence: CDR1 WSHSY, CDR2 SAAADI. The V end lost 6 bases, the J end lost 1 base, and 13 bases lay between the germline ends. There are 14 residues in the CDR3. The CDR3 DNA is TGCGCCAGCAGGCCGGGCAGGACTTCCTACGAGCAGTACTTC. It yields the protein CASRPGRTSYEQYF.

This rearrangement joins TRBV19 to TRBJ2-5; D ambiguous. The CDR3 is 16 amino acids. Germline V lookup: CDR1 LNHDA, CDR2 SQIVND (reference sequence). V lost 2 bases, J lost 0 bases, and 13 bases lay in between. CDR3 sequence: CASSIRGVAYQETQYF. The CDR3 bases are TGTGCCAGTAGTATAAGAGGCGTCGCGTACCAAGAGACCCAGTACTTC.

The J gene is TRBJ1-1, the V gene TRBV4-2; no definite D call. Germline-derived CDR1 and CDR2 are LGHNA and YNFKEQ. CDR3 length: 15 residues. V gave up 4 bases and J gave up 4 bases, with 16 bases separating them. This CDR3 is CASSLTWSGSTEAFF. The CDR3 bases are TGTGCCAGCAGCCTAACCTGGTCTGGGAGCACTGAAGCTTTCTTT.

In its sample, this clone is large. The rearrangement uses TRBV19 and TRBJ2-7, with D perhaps matching TRBD1 (6 bases). The ends were cut back, 6 bases at V and 3 bases at J, with 21 bases in the middle. The CDR3 spans 16 residues. Germline CDR1 is LNHDA and CDR2 is SQIVND (reference sequence). Here the CDR3 reads CASRKDWGQKHYEQYF. For the CDR3, the DNA is TGTGCCAGTAGGAAGGACTGGGGGCAGAAACACTACGAGCAGTACTTC. Based on the CDR3 plus reference TRBV19 and TRBJ2-7, the full variable domain is DGGITQSPKYLFRKEGQNVTLSCEQNLNHDAMYWYRQDPGQGLRLIYYSQIVNDFQKGDIAEGYSVSREKKESFPLTVTSAQKNPTAFYLCASRKDWGQKHYEQYFGPGTRLTVT.

This chain uses TRBV9 with TRBJ1-4; no clear D gene. Trimming cost V 0 bases and J 4 bases, with 10 bases left between them. This CDR3 contains 15 residues. Germline assignment: CDR1 SGDLS and CDR2 YYNGEE. The DNA for the CDR3 is TGTGCCAGCAGCGTAGGAGGAGGAGGTAATGAAAAACTGTTTTTT. It codes for CASSVGGGGNEKLFF.

The chain recombines TRBV7-2 with TRBJ2-1; 15 nucleotides match TRBD2. The CDR3 length is 17 residues. Germline V gives CDR1 SGHTA, CDR2 FQGNSA. Losses at the gene ends were 5 bases for V and 4 bases for J; bases not matched to a gene: 6. The CDR3 sequence: CASSLRTSGRGYNEQFF. The CDR3 DNA sequence: TGTGCCAGCAGCCTAAGGACTAGCGGGAGGGGATACAATGAGCAGTTCTTC.

The rearrangement uses TRBV7-9 and TRBJ1-2; 7 bases are a match to TRBD1. Germline trimming cut 2 bases from V and 8 bases from J; bases unmatched to any gene: 11. The CDR3 has 15 amino acids. Germline assignment: CDR1 SEHNR and CDR2 FQNEAQ (reference sequence). The CDR3: CASSLLEGAQHGYTF. Written as DNA, the CDR3 is TGTGCCAGCAGCTTACTCGAGGGGGCTCAGCACGGCTACACCTTC.

The chain couples TRBV5-1 to TRBJ2-1, with 9 positions matching TRBD2. Germline V gives CDR1 SGHRS, CDR2 YFSETQ. The junction had 8 bases not matched to a gene; V was cut back by 0 bases and J by 4 bases. This CDR3 is built from 17 residues. The CDR3 sequence: CASSLGLSSGRYNEQFF. CDR3 in DNA: TGCGCCAGCAGCTTGGGGCTGAGTAGCGGGAGATACAATGAGCAGTTCTTC.

The J gene is TRBJ2-3, the V gene TRBV7-9; D perhaps matches TRBD2 (6 bases). V lost 0 bases and J 4 bases, leaving 11 bases between the germline ends. Germline assignment: CDR1 SEHNR and CDR2 FQNEAQ (reference sequence). CDR3 size: 15 residues. The CDR3 DNA follows: TGTGCCAGCAGCTTAGCAGGGTCGGGGGCAGATACGCAGTATTTT. This encodes CASSLAGSGADTQYF.

This chain connects TRBV10-3 to TRBJ1-1; tentatively, D is TRBD1 (5 bases). Trimming removed 6 bases at V and 8 bases at J, with 10 bases between. Germline V lookup: CDR1 ENHRY, CDR2 SYGVKD. The CDR3 is 11 residues long. CDR3 nucleotides: TGTGCCATCAGGGCAGGGAAAGAAGCTTTCTTT. It yields the protein CAIRAGKEAFF.

The chain joins TRBV27 to TRBJ2-3, with TRBD2 matching 12 bases. V lost 0 bases and J lost 4; bases outside the gene matches: 8. The germline gives CDR1 MNHEY, CDR2 SMNVEV (reference sequence). This CDR3 region has 18 residues. The CDR3 sequence: CASSLSWASGRGPDTQYF. CDR3 sequence (DNA): TGTGCCAGCAGTTTATCGTGGGCTAGCGGGAGGGGGCCAGATACGCAGTATTTT.

The J gene is TRBJ2-2, the V gene TRBV6-6; no reliable D call. V lost 8 bases and J 1 base, leaving 11 bases between the germline ends. The CDR3 loop spans 14 amino acids. Germline V gene data show CDR1 as MNHNY and CDR2 as SVGAGI (reference sequence). The CDR3 loop reads CASLGQVNTGELFF. The DNA for the CDR3 is TGTGCCAGCCTTGGCCAGGTGAACACCGGGGAGCTGTTTTTT.

This chain's CDR3 is CASSLDSYNEKLFF. CDR3 coding DNA: TGTGCCAGCAGTCTGGACAGCTATAATGAAAAACTGTTTTTT. The V call is TRBV5-4, the J call TRBJ1-4, with D perhaps TRBD1 (6 bases). Trimming left V 5 bases short and J 4 bases short, with 12 bases between. This CDR3 comprises 14 residues. Germline V gene sequence: CDR1 SGHNT, CDR2 YYREEE (reference sequence).

V usage is TRBV7-2 and J usage is TRBJ2-2; D gene ambiguous. Trimming cost V 0 bases and J 0 bases, with 8 bases left between them. This CDR3 contains 16 residues. Germline V gene lookup returns CDR1 SGHTA and CDR2 FQGNSA. This CDR3 is CASSLATNPNTGELFF. In DNA form, the CDR3 reads TGTGCCAGCAGCTTAGCCACAAACCCGAACACCGGGGAGCTGTTTTTT.

This chain connects TRBV18 to TRBJ2-5; 8 bases map to TRBD1. The CDR3 sequence is 14 residues long. Looked up from germline, CDR1 is KGHSH and CDR2 is LQKENI. V was pared by 2 bases and J by 4 bases, with 3 bases of the junction left unmatched. Here the CDR3 reads CASSPTGGPETQYF. The CDR3 region has the DNA TGTGCCAGCTCACCAACAGGGGGACCAGAGACCCAGTACTTC. Filled out from reference TRBV18 and TRBJ2-5, the complete variable domain reads NAGVMQNPRHLVRRRGQEARLRCSPMKGHSHVYWYRQLPEEGLKFMVYLQKENIIDESGMPKERFSAEFPKEGPSILRIQQVVRGDSAAYFCASSPTGGPETQYFGPGTRLLVL.

This clone was detected a few times. This chain links TRBV7-8 with TRBJ2-3; TRBD2 aligns across 11 bases. Germline CDR1 SGHVS, CDR2 FQNEAQ. CDR3 length equals 17 residues. The V gene end was trimmed by 1 base and the J gene end by 7 bases; junction bases not matched to a gene: 10. Written as DNA, the CDR3 is TGTGCCAGCAGCTTAGATTTTAGCGGGAGGGCCGGTAATACGCAGTATTTT. Its protein product is CASSLDFSGRAGNTQYF.

The chain uses TRBV28 and TRBJ2-1; 9 nucleotides match TRBD2. CDR1 and CDR2 (germline): MDHEN, SYDVKM. This CDR3 contains 16 residues. With 5 bases clipped from V and 2 bases from J, the junction kept 7 bases outside the gene matches. The CDR3 here is CASSQVGLAPYNEQFF. The CDR3 nucleotides are TGTGCCAGCAGTCAAGTGGGACTAGCCCCCTACAATGAGCAGTTCTTC.

The chain employs TRBV19 and TRBJ1-2, with D hard to call. This CDR3 contains 13 residues. Trimming stripped 6 bases from V and 5 bases from J, with 13 bases between. Germline V gene lookup returns CDR1 LNHDA and CDR2 SQIVND (reference sequence). This CDR3 reads CASSPDREYGYTF. CDR3 DNA sequence: TGTGCCAGTAGCCCGGACCGGGAATATGGCTACACCTTC.